Listed below are T cell receptor beta chains from one sample, sequenced in a study of T cell changes during pregnancy in multiple sclerosis. The method was immunoSEQ multiplex PCR; TCRdb's version includes in-frame clones alone and lacks a portion of them. The table includes more than 9,000 clones, 80% to 90% detected once. Here the sequenced sample was CD8+ T cells from peripheral blood mononuclear cells, taken in the first trimester of pregnancy. Every receptor here comes from a female donor in good health, enrolled as a control in a pregnancy study. Each CDR3 is given with its conserved first and last residue. D genes are given only for firm matches. Only part of the rows carry a size: once, few, many, or a class if the clone is expanded.

CDR3 protein: CAWRGPGTNYGYTF; CDR3 DNA: TGTGCCTGGAGGGGGCCAGGGACTAACTATGGCTACACCTTC; D gene: NA; clone size: NA; J gene: TRBJ1-2; V gene: TRBV30
CDR3 protein: CASSQLEGGIVNQPQHF; CDR3 DNA: TGCGCCAGCAGCCAACTGGAAGGGGGTATTGTCAATCAGCCCCAGCATTTT; D gene: NA; clone size: NA; J gene: TRBJ1-5; V gene: TRBV4-1
CDR3 protein: CASSPRQTGGEDTQYF; CDR3 DNA: TGTGCCAGCAGCCCCCGTCAGACAGGGGGCGAGGATACGCAGTATTTT; D gene: TRBD1; clone size: NA; J gene: TRBJ2-3; V gene: TRBV7-9
CDR3 protein: CASSLVSPGRRYEQYF; CDR3 DNA: TGTGCCAGCAGCTTAGTCTCTCCCGGCAGGAGGTACGAGCAGTACTTC; D gene: NA; clone size: NA; J gene: TRBJ2-7; V gene: TRBV7-9
CDR3 protein: CASSLPSGTSGENTDTQYF; CDR3 DNA: TGTGCCAGCAGCCTACCCTCCGGGACTAGCGGGGAGAACACAGATACGCAGTATTTT; D gene: TRBD2; clone size: NA; J gene: TRBJ2-3; V gene: TRBV7-9
CDR3 protein: CASSLRGTVNTGELFF; CDR3 DNA: TGTGCCAGCAGTTTAAGAGGGACAGTCAACACCGGGGAGCTGTTTTTT; D gene: TRBD1; clone size: NA; J gene: TRBJ2-2; V gene: TRBV28
CDR3 protein: CASSPGRGGEGETQYF; CDR3 DNA: TGTGCCAGCAGCCCCGGGCGCGGGGGGGAGGGGGAGACCCAGTACTTC; D gene: TRBD2; clone size: NA; J gene: TRBJ2-5; V gene: TRBV7-2
CDR3 protein: CASSSGGQPQHF; CDR3 DNA: TGTGCCAGCAGCTCCGGAGGTCAGCCCCAGCATTTT; D gene: NA; clone size: NA; J gene: TRBJ1-5; V gene: TRBV7-9
CDR3 protein: CASSQDRSSYEQYF; CDR3 DNA: TGTGCCAGCAGCCAAGACAGATCCTCCTACGAGCAGTACTTC; D gene: NA; clone size: NA; J gene: TRBJ2-7; V gene: TRBV14
CDR3 protein: CASSPRTRGETQYF; CDR3 DNA: TGTGCCAGCAGCCCACGGACTAGGGGAGAGACCCAGTACTTC; D gene: TRBD2; clone size: once; J gene: TRBJ2-5; V gene: TRBV7-2
CDR3 protein: CASSLSGTPDGYTF; CDR3 DNA: TGTGCCAGCAGCCTCTCCGGGACTCCCGATGGCTACACCTTC; D gene: NA; clone size: NA; J gene: TRBJ1-2; V gene: TRBV21-1
CDR3 protein: CASGVGGTEAFF; CDR3 DNA: TGTGCCAGCGGCGTGGGAGGCACTGAAGCTTTCTTT; D gene: NA; clone size: NA; J gene: TRBJ1-1; V gene: TRBV27
CDR3 protein: CASSQGAGRNEQFF; CDR3 DNA: TGCGCCAGCAGCCAAGGGGCAGGGAGGAATGAGCAGTTCTTC; D gene: NA; clone size: NA; J gene: TRBJ2-1; V gene: TRBV4-3
CDR3 protein: CASTWLGPGGKTLIEKLFF; CDR3 DNA: TGTGCCAGCACCTGGCTGGGACCAGGGGGGAAGACTTTAATCGAAAAACTGTTTTTT; D gene: TRBD1; clone size: NA; J gene: TRBJ1-4; V gene: TRBV7-9
CDR3 protein: CASSPIPLEAWAEAFF; CDR3 DNA: TGTGCCAGCAGCCCCATCCCTTTGGAAGCGTGGGCTGAAGCTTTCTTT; D gene: NA; clone size: NA; J gene: TRBJ1-1; V gene: TRBV11-3
CDR3 protein: CASSLTGISSGANVLTF; CDR3 DNA: TGCGCCAGCAGCCTGACAGGGATAAGCTCTGGGGCCAACGTCCTGACTTTC; D gene: TRBD1; clone size: NA; J gene: TRBJ2-6; V gene: TRBV4-1
CDR3 protein: CASSQGATDNGYTF; CDR3 DNA: TGCGCCAGCAGCCAAGGGGCGACAGATAATGGCTACACCTTC; D gene: NA; clone size: NA; J gene: TRBJ1-2; V gene: TRBV4-3
CDR3 protein: CASAGAGAYSNQPQHF; CDR3 DNA: TGTGCCAGCGCTGGGGCAGGGGCTTATAGCAATCAGCCCCAGCATTTT; D gene: NA; clone size: once; J gene: TRBJ1-5; V gene: TRBV19
CDR3 protein: CASSRGTAGLANEQFF; CDR3 DNA: TGCGCCAGCAGCCGCGGGACTGCGGGACTAGCGAATGAGCAGTTCTTC; D gene: TRBD2; clone size: once; J gene: TRBJ2-1; V gene: TRBV4-3
CDR3 protein: CASSASFGAGVTDTQYF; CDR3 DNA: TGTGCCAGCAGCGCATCCTTCGGCGCGGGGGTAACAGATACGCAGTATTTT; D gene: TRBD2; clone size: NA; J gene: TRBJ2-3; V gene: TRBV9
CDR3 protein: CASGGQGGTEAFF; CDR3 DNA: TGTGCCAGCGGAGGACAGGGAGGCACTGAAGCTTTCTTT; D gene: TRBD1; clone size: NA; J gene: TRBJ1-1; V gene: TRBV7-2
CDR3 protein: CASSNLGGSYNSPLHF; CDR3 DNA: TGTGCCAGCAGCAACCTCGGGGGCTCCTATAATTCACCCCTCCACTTT; D gene: NA; clone size: NA; J gene: TRBJ1-6; V gene: TRBV11-2
CDR3 protein: CASSLPPGNSYEQYF; CDR3 DNA: TGTGCCAGCAGCTTACCCCCAGGGAACTCCTACGAGCAGTACTTC; D gene: NA; clone size: NA; J gene: TRBJ2-7; V gene: TRBV5-5
CDR3 protein: CASSQDGSGGYNEQFF; CDR3 DNA: TGCGCCAGCAGCCAAGATGGTAGCGGGGGGTACAATGAGCAGTTCTTC; D gene: TRBD2; clone size: NA; J gene: TRBJ2-1; V gene: TRBV4-3
CDR3 protein: CASRDRDTEAFF; CDR3 DNA: TGTGCCAGCAGGGACAGGGACACTGAAGCTTTCTTT; D gene: TRBD1; clone size: NA; J gene: TRBJ1-1; V gene: TRBV6-5
CDR3 protein: CASRDGAEQYF; CDR3 DNA: TGTGCCAGTCGGGATGGTGCCGAGCAGTACTTC; D gene: NA; clone size: medium-sized; J gene: TRBJ2-7; V gene: TRBV19
CDR3 protein: CASSHGQGYEQYF; CDR3 DNA: TGCGCCAGCAGCCACGGACAGGGGTACGAGCAGTACTTC; D gene: TRBD1; clone size: NA; J gene: TRBJ2-7; V gene: TRBV4-1
CDR3 protein: CASSLSGGWSYEQYF; CDR3 DNA: TGTGCCAGCAGCCTAAGCGGGGGGTGGTCCTACGAGCAGTACTTC; D gene: TRBD2; clone size: NA; J gene: TRBJ2-7; V gene: TRBV4-2
CDR3 protein: CASSPSAGGWDEQFF; CDR3 DNA: TGTGCCAGCTCACCTTCCGCGGGGGGCTGGGATGAGCAGTTCTTC; D gene: TRBD2; clone size: NA; J gene: TRBJ2-1; V gene: TRBV18
CDR3 protein: CASSYARGHEKLFF; CDR3 DNA: TGTGCCAGCAGTTACGCCAGGGGTCATGAAAAACTGTTTTTT; D gene: NA; clone size: NA; J gene: TRBJ1-4; V gene: TRBV6-5
CDR3 protein: CASSELAGGPDTQYF; CDR3 DNA: TGTGCCAGCAGTGAACTAGCGGGGGGGCCAGATACGCAGTATTTT; D gene: TRBD2; clone size: few; J gene: TRBJ2-3; V gene: TRBV6-1
CDR3 protein: CASSQETAMNTEAFF; CDR3 DNA: TGCGCCAGCAGCCAAGAGACAGCTATGAACACTGAAGCTTTCTTT; D gene: NA; clone size: medium-sized; J gene: TRBJ1-1; V gene: TRBV4-1
CDR3 protein: CASSTGTAYQPQHF; CDR3 DNA: TGTGCCAGCAGCACCGGGACAGCGTATCAGCCCCAGCATTTT; D gene: TRBD1; clone size: NA; J gene: TRBJ1-5; V gene: TRBV7-9
CDR3 protein: CASSEGQTGFNQPQHF; CDR3 DNA: TGTGCCAGCAGCGAGGGACAGACCGGCTTCAATCAGCCCCAGCATTTT; D gene: TRBD1; clone size: NA; J gene: TRBJ1-5; V gene: TRBV5-6
CDR3 protein: CASSLGQGLAYEQYF; CDR3 DNA: TGCGCCAGCAGCTTGGGACAGGGGTTAGCCTACGAGCAGTACTTC; D gene: TRBD1; clone size: NA; J gene: TRBJ2-7; V gene: TRBV5-1
CDR3 protein: CASSLVLAGGNTEAFF; CDR3 DNA: TGTGCCAGCAGCTTAGTTCTAGCAGGGGGCAACACTGAAGCTTTCTTT; D gene: TRBD1; clone size: NA; J gene: TRBJ1-1; V gene: TRBV7-9
CDR3 protein: CASSSQHVVGYTF; CDR3 DNA: TGTGCCAGCAGTTCCCAACATGTGGTTGGCTACACCTTC; D gene: NA; clone size: once; J gene: TRBJ1-2; V gene: TRBV6-5
CDR3 protein: CASSQGQGYMDAFF; CDR3 DNA: TGTGCCAGCAGCCAAGGACAGGGGTACATGGATGCTTTCTTT; D gene: TRBD1; clone size: NA; J gene: TRBJ1-1; V gene: TRBV14
CDR3 protein: CASSQVAGGHYEQYF; CDR3 DNA: TGCGCCAGCAGCCAGGTCGCGGGGGGGCACTACGAGCAGTACTTC; D gene: TRBD2; clone size: NA; J gene: TRBJ2-7; V gene: TRBV4-3
CDR3 protein: CASSQDLGGQMNEKLFF; CDR3 DNA: TGCGCCAGCAGCCAAGATCTAGGTGGACAGATGAATGAAAAACTGTTTTTT; D gene: NA; clone size: NA; J gene: TRBJ1-4; V gene: TRBV4-3
CDR3 protein: CASSVGPEQFF; CDR3 DNA: TGTGCCAGCAGCGTAGGGCCGGAGCAGTTCTTC; D gene: NA; clone size: NA; J gene: TRBJ2-1; V gene: TRBV9
CDR3 protein: CASSLSPGQGPFLMQVQYF; CDR3 DNA: TGTGCCAGCAGTTTATCACCGGGACAGGGTCCCTTTCTTATGCAAGTGCAGTACTTC; D gene: TRBD1; clone size: NA; J gene: TRBJ2-7; V gene: TRBV27
CDR3 protein: CASSLSTGDLDIQYF; CDR3 DNA: TGTGCCAGCAGTTTATCGACAGGGGATTTGGACATTCAGTACTTC; D gene: TRBD1; clone size: NA; J gene: TRBJ2-4; V gene: TRBV27
CDR3 protein: CASSRWEQGGSYEQYF; CDR3 DNA: TGTGCCAGCAGCCGCTGGGAACAGGGAGGGTCCTACGAGCAGTACTTC; D gene: NA; clone size: NA; J gene: TRBJ2-7; V gene: TRBV14
CDR3 protein: CASSERGTSGYEQYF; CDR3 DNA: TGTGCCAGCAGTGAAAGGGGCACTAGCGGCTACGAGCAGTACTTC; D gene: TRBD2; clone size: NA; J gene: TRBJ2-7; V gene: TRBV2
CDR3 protein: CASSQDWTSGADTQYF; CDR3 DNA: TGCGCCAGCAGCCAAGATTGGACTAGCGGGGCAGATACGCAGTATTTT; D gene: TRBD2; clone size: NA; J gene: TRBJ2-3; V gene: TRBV4-3
CDR3 protein: CASSWGQYNEQFF; CDR3 DNA: TGTGCCAGCAGTTGGGGACAGTACAATGAGCAGTTCTTC; D gene: TRBD1; clone size: once; J gene: TRBJ2-1; V gene: TRBV27
CDR3 protein: CASSSETGEAFF; CDR3 DNA: TGTGCCAGCAGCTCCGAGACAGGTGAAGCTTTCTTT; D gene: NA; clone size: NA; J gene: TRBJ1-1; V gene: TRBV9
CDR3 protein: CASSPTFDSYEQYF; CDR3 DNA: TGTGCCAGCAGTCCAACATTCGACTCCTACGAGCAGTACTTC; D gene: NA; clone size: NA; J gene: TRBJ2-7; V gene: TRBV27
CDR3 protein: CASSQSTGNTGELFF; CDR3 DNA: TGCGCCAGCAGTCAATCGACAGGGAACACCGGGGAGCTGTTTTTT; D gene: NA; clone size: once; J gene: TRBJ2-2; V gene: TRBV23-1
CDR3 protein: CSVEPDRVSLDTQYF; CDR3 DNA: TGCAGCGTTGAACCGGACAGGGTTTCTCTGGATACGCAGTATTTT; D gene: TRBD1; clone size: NA; J gene: TRBJ2-3; V gene: TRBV29-1
CDR3 protein: CASSYRGAMNYGYTF; CDR3 DNA: TGTGCCAGCAGTTACCGCGGGGCGATGAACTATGGCTACACCTTC; D gene: NA; clone size: NA; J gene: TRBJ1-2; V gene: TRBV6-5
CDR3 protein: CASSPLGLSTKDTGELFF; CDR3 DNA: TGTGCCAGCTCACCATTGGGACTCTCTACTAAGGACACCGGGGAGCTGTTTTTT; D gene: NA; clone size: NA; J gene: TRBJ2-2; V gene: TRBV18
CDR3 protein: CASRVAELTGELFF; CDR3 DNA: TGTGCCAGCAGAGTAGCGGAGCTCACCGGGGAGCTGTTTTTT; D gene: NA; clone size: NA; J gene: TRBJ2-2; V gene: TRBV27